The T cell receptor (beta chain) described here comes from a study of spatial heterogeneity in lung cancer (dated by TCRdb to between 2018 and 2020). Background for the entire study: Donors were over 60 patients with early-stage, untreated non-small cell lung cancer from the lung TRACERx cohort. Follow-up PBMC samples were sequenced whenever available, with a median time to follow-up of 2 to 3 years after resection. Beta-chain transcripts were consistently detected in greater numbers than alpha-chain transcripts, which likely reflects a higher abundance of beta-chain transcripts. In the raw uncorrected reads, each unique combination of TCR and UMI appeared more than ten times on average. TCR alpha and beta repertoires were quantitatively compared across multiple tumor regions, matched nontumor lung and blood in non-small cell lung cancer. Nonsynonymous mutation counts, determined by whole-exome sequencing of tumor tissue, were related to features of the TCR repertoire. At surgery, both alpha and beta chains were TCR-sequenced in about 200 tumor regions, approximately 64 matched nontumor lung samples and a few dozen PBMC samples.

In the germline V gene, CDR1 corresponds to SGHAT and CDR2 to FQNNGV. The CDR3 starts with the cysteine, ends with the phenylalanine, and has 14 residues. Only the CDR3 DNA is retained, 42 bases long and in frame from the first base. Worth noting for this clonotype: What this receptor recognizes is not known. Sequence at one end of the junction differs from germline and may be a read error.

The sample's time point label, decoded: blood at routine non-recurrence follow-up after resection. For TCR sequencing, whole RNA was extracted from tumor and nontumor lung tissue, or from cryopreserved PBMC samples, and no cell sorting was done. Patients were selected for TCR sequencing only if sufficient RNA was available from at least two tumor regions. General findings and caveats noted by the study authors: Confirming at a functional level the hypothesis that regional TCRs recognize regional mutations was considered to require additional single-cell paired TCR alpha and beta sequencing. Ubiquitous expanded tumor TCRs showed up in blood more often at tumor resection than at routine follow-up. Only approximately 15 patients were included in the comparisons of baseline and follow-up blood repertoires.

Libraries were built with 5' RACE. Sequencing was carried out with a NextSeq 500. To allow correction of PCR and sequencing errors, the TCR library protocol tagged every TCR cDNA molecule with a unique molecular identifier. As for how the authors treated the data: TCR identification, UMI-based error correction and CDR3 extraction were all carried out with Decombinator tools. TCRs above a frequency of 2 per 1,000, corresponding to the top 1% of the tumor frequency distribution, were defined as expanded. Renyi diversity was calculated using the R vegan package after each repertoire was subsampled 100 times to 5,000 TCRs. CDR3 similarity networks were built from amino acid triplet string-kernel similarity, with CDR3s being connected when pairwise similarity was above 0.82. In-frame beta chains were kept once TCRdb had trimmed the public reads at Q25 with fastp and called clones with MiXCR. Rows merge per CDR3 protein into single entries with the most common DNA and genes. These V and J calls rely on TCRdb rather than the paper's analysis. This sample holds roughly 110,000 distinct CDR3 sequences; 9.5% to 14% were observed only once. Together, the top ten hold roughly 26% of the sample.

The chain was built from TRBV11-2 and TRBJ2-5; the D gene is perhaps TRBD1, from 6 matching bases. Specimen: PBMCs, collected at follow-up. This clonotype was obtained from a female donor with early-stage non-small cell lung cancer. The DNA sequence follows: TGTGTCAGCAGCCAACCACAGGGTCAAGAGACCCAGTACTTC. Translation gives CVSSQPQGQETQYF.